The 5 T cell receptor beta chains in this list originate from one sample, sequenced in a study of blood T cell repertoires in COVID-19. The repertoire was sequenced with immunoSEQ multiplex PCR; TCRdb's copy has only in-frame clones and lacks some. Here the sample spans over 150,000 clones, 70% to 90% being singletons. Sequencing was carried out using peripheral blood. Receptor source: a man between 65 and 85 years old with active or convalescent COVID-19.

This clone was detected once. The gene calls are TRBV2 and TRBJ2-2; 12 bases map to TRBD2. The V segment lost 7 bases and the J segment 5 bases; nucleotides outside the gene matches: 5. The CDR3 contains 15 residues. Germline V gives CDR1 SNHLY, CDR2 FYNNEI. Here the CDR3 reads CASKKTSGSTGELFF. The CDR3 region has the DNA TGTGCCAGCAAGAAGACTAGCGGGAGTACCGGGGAGCTGTTTTTT.

As DNA, the CDR3 is TGTGCCAGTAGTACGACAGGGGTTCACAATCAGCCCCAGCATTTT. Amino acids: CASSTTGVHNQPQHF. This sequence joins TRBV19 and TRBJ1-5; 8 positions match TRBD1. The CDR3 extends over 15 amino acids. Germline-derived CDR1 and CDR2 are LNHDA and SQIVND (reference sequence). V was clipped by 4 bases and J by 3 bases; unmatched bases: 5.

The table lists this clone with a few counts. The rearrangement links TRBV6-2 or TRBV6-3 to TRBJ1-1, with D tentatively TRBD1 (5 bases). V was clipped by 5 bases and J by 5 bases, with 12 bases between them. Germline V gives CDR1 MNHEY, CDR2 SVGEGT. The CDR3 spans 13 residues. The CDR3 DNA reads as TGTGCCAGCAGTGGGTCAAGGGGAACTGAAGCTTTCTTT. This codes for CASSGSRGTEAFF.

CDR3 DNA sequence: TGTGCCATCGCAGGACAGGGAGGCAATCAGCCCCAGCATTTT. Protein product: CAIAGQGGNQPQHF. The V gene is TRBV10-3, the J gene TRBJ1-5, with TRBD1 identical over 8 bases. The CDR3 spans 14 residues. The germline CDR1 and CDR2 sequences are ENHRY and SYGVKD. The ends lost 8 bases at V and 2 bases at J; junction bases unmatched: 5.

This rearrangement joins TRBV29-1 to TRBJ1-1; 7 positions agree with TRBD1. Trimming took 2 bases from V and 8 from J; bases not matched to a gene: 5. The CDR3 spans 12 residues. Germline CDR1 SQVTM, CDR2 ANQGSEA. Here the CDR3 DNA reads TGCAGCGTTGAACCGTCGGACAGGGAAGCTTTCTTT. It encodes CSVEPSDREAFF. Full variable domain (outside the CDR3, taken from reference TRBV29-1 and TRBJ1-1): SAVISQKPSRDICQRGTSLTIQCQVDSQVTMMFWYRQQPGQSLTLIATANQGSEATYESGFVIDKFPISRPNLTFSTLTVSNMSPEDSSIYLCSVEPSDREAFFGQGTRLTVV.